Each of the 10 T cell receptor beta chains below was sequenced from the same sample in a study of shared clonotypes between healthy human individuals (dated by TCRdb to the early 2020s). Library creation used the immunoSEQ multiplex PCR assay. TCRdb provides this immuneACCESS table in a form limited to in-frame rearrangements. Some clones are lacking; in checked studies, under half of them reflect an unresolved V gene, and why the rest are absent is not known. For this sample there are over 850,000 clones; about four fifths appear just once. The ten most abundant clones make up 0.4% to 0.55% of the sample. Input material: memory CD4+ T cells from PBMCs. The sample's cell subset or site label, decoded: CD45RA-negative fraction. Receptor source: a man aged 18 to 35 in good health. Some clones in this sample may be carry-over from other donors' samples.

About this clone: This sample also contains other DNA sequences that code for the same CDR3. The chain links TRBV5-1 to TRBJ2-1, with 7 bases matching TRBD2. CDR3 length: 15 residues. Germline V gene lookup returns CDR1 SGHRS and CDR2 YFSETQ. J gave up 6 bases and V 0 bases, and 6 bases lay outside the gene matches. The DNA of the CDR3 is TGCGCCAGCAGCTTGGCTCTAGCGGCGGGCAATGAGCAGTTCTTC. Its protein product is CASSLALAAGNEQFF.

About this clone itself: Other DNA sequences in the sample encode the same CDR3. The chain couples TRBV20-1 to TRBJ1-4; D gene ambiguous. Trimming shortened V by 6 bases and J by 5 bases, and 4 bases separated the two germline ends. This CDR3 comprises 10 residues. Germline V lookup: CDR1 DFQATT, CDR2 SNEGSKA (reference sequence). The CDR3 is CSARNEKLFF. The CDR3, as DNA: TGCAGTGCAAGGAATGAAAAACTGTTTTTT.

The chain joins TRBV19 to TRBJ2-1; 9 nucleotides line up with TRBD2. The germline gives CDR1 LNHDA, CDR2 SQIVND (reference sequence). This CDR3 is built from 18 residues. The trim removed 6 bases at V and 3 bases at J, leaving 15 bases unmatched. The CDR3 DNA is TGTGCCAGTAGGATCAGAGCGGGAGGAGTGCGAAGCTACAATGAGCAGTTCTTC. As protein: CASRIRAGGVRSYNEQFF.

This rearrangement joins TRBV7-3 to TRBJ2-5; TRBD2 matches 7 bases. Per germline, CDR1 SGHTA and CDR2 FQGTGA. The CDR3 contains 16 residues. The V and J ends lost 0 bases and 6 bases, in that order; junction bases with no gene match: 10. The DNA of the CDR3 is TGTGCCAGCAGCTTAACTGGGGGGGTTCAGCATAAGACCCAGTACTTC. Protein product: CASSLTGGVQHKTQYF. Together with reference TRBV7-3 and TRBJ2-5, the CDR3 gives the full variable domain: GAGVSQTPSNKVTEKGKYVELRCDPISGHTALYWYRQSLGQGPEFLIYFQGTGAADDSGLPNDRFFAVRPEGSVSTLKIQRTERGDSAVYLCASSLTGGVQHKTQYFGPGTRLLVL.

The CDR3 spells CASRPSWTLFSYEQYF. The CDR3 DNA reads as TGTGCCAGCAGACCCTCCTGGACACTTTTCTCCTACGAGCAGTACTTC. The gene calls are TRBV27 and TRBJ2-7, with a tentative D call TRBD1 (5 bases). Trimming cost V 6 bases and J 0 bases, with 18 bases left between them. The CDR3 spans 16 residues. From germline, CDR1 is MNHEY and CDR2 SMNVEV (reference sequence).

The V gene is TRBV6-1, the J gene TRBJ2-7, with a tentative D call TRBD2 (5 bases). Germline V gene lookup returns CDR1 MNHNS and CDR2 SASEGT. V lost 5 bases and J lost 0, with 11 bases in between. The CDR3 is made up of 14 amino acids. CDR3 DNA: TGTGCCAGCAGTTTCGGGGTCGTCTCCTACGAGCAGTACTTC. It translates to CASSFGVVSYEQYF.

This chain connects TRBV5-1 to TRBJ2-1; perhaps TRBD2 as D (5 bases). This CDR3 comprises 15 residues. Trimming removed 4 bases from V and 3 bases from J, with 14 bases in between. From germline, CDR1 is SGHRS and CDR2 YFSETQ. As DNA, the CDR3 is TGCGCCAGCAGCGGGTGGAGCGGCCTCTACAATGAGCAGTTCTTC. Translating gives CASSGWSGLYNEQFF.

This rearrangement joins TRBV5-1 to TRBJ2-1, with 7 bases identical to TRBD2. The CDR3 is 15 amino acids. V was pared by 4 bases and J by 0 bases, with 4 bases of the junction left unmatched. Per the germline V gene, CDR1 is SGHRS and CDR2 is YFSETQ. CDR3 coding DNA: TGCGCCAGCAGCGGATGGACTAGCTCCTACAATGAGCAGTTCTTC. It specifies CASSGWTSSYNEQFF.

The CDR3 DNA sequence: TGTGCCAGCAGCTCTCAGTCCTGGACAGGCGGCTATGGCTACACCTTC. Amino acid sequence: CASSSQSWTGGYGYTF. The chain carries TRBV7-6 and TRBJ1-2, with TRBD1 matching over 7 bases. Germline lookup yields CDR1 SGHVS and CDR2 FNYEAQ. J gave up 4 bases and V 4 bases, and 12 bases lay outside the gene matches. The CDR3 is 16 amino acids.

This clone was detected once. The CDR3, as DNA: TGTGCCAGCTATAAGACAGGGTACCAAGAGACCCAGTACTTC. Its translation: CASYKTGYQETQYF. The chain has TRBV2 and TRBJ2-5, with 7 bases aligning to TRBD1. This CDR3 contains 14 residues. The germline gives CDR1 SNHLY, CDR2 FYNNEI. With 8 bases clipped from V and 0 bases from J, the junction kept 6 bases outside the gene matches.